This entry is about one T cell receptor beta chain. The sample is drawn from a study of CD4 and CD8 cells across lung adenocarcinoma regions. TCRdb used MiXCR to reprocess the PCR reads, holding one entry per CDR3 protein. The sample shows under 25,000 distinct CDR3 sequences, roughly half of them seen only once. This CDR3 contains 15 residues. Germline V gene data show CDR1 as SGHVS and CDR2 as FNYEAQ. V shed 5 bases and J shed 2 bases, with 14 bases lying between them. The clonotype was recovered from a male donor with lung adenocarcinoma. The CD4 and CD8 labels of this study may be unreliable. The sequenced material came from CD4+ T cells from the center of a lung tumor. The chain uses TRBV7-6 and TRBJ2-3, with D perhaps given as TRBD1 or TRBD2 (5 bases each). CDR3 DNA: TGTGCCAGCAGCACCCGGGGCAGGGTCACAGATACGCAGTATTTT. Its translation is CASSTRGRVTDTQYF.